The rows below give T cell receptor beta chains drawn from one sample of a study of response to subunit inactivated influenza vaccine. TCRdb passed the RT-PCR reads through MiXCR, listing each CDR3 protein once. Among about 300,000 distinct CDR3 sequences, 22% were seen once, and the ten largest hold about 9.3%. The sequences come from PBMCs from blood, collected less than 22 months after vaccination. These receptors came from a man aged 50-75 years who received an inactivated influenza vaccine. The CDR3 runs from the conserved cysteine through the conserved F or W. D genes are given only for firm matches. For some rows the clone size is stated as once, few or many, or as a class when expanded; others skip it.

clone size: few
J gene: TRBJ2-1
D gene: TRBD1
V gene: TRBV12-3/TRBV12-4
CDR3 DNA: TGTGCCAGCAGTAAACTGGGACAGTACAATGAGCAGTTCTTC
CDR3 protein: CASSKLGQYNEQFF

clone size: .
J gene: TRBJ1-2
D gene: .
V gene: TRBV18
CDR3 DNA: TGTGCCAGCTCACCACCCCCAGGGGTTACATATGGCTACACCTTC
CDR3 protein: CASSPPPGVTYGYTF

clone size: .
J gene: TRBJ1-5
D gene: .
V gene: TRBV30
CDR3 DNA: TGTGCCTGGAGTGCGGCGGGTAGCAATCAGCCCCAGCATTTT
CDR3 protein: CAWSAAGSNQPQHF

clone size: many
J gene: TRBJ1-4
D gene: TRBD1
V gene: TRBV3-1
CDR3 DNA: TGTGCCAGCAGCCCGACAGGGGTTAATGAAAAACTGTTTTTT
CDR3 protein: CASSPTGVNEKLFF

clone size: .
J gene: TRBJ1-6
D gene: .
V gene: TRBV7-9
CDR3 DNA: TGTGCCAGCAGCCAAAACAGGAATTCACCCCTCCACTTT
CDR3 protein: CASSQNRNSPLHF

clone size: .
J gene: TRBJ2-7
D gene: .
V gene: TRBV11-2
CDR3 DNA: TGTGCCAGCGAAGGTTCCTCGGTTTACGAGCAGTACTTC
CDR3 protein: CASEGSSVYEQYF

clone size: .
J gene: TRBJ2-5
D gene: .
V gene: TRBV3-1
CDR3 DNA: TGTGCCAGCAGCCAAGTCGGACTGAAAGAGACCCAGTACTTC
CDR3 protein: CASSQVGLKETQYF

clone size: .
J gene: TRBJ2-3
D gene: TRBD2
V gene: TRBV4-2
CDR3 DNA: TGTGCCAGCAGCCTGTGGGGGGCGGGACTAGCGTCCCTTGGGTCGACTAGCACAGATACGCAGTATTTT
CDR3 protein: CASSLWGAGLASLGSTSTDTQYF

clone size: .
J gene: TRBJ2-5
D gene: TRBD1
V gene: TRBV27
CDR3 DNA: TGTGCCAGCAGTTTAGGGACAGGGGGCAGGGAGACCCAGTACTTC
CDR3 protein: CASSLGTGGRETQYF

clone size: .
J gene: TRBJ1-5
D gene: TRBD1
V gene: TRBV5-6
CDR3 DNA: TGTGCCAGCAGCTCCGGGACAGCTCAGCCCCAGCATTTT
CDR3 protein: CASSSGTAQPQHF

clone size: .
J gene: TRBJ1-2
D gene: TRBD1
V gene: TRBV27
CDR3 DNA: TGTGCCAGCAGTAAATCACTTTCACAGGGGATCCTCTATGGCTACACCTTC
CDR3 protein: CASSKSLSQGILYGYTF

clone size: few
J gene: TRBJ2-2
D gene: .
V gene: TRBV4-2
CDR3 DNA: TGTGCCAGCAGCCCACGTGGGGGACTGGGGACCGGGGAGCTGTTTTTT
CDR3 protein: CASSPRGGLGTGELFF

clone size: few
J gene: TRBJ1-1
D gene: TRBD1
V gene: TRBV11-1
CDR3 DNA: TGTGCCAGCAGCCCACGGGACAGGGGGCCCACTTCGGCTTTCTTT
CDR3 protein: CASSPRDRGPTSAFF

clone size: .
J gene: TRBJ2-5
D gene: TRBD1
V gene: TRBV18
CDR3 DNA: TGTGCCAGCTCACCCGGGACAGCTAAAGAGACCCAGTACTTC
CDR3 protein: CASSPGTAKETQYF

clone size: few
J gene: TRBJ1-4
D gene: .
V gene: TRBV20-1
CDR3 DNA: TGCAGTGCTAGAGATGGTAGCAGGGGAAGGCTCGGTGAAAAACTGTTTTTT
CDR3 protein: CSARDGSRGRLGEKLFF

clone size: many
J gene: TRBJ2-2
D gene: .
V gene: TRBV6-5
CDR3 DNA: TGTGCCAGCAGTTACTCGACGGCAGGCACCGGGGAGCTGTTTTTT
CDR3 protein: CASSYSTAGTGELFF

clone size: .
J gene: TRBJ2-7
D gene: TRBD1
V gene: TRBV4-1
CDR3 DNA: TGCGCCAGCAGCCAAGATTACCCACCGGGACAGTCATTATCCTACGAGCAGTACTTC
CDR3 protein: CASSQDYPPGQSLSYEQYF

clone size: few
J gene: TRBJ2-1
D gene: .
V gene: TRBV12-3/TRBV12-4
CDR3 DNA: TGTGCCAGCAGACGTCCAGGAGGTGGTCTGGGAAATGAGCAGTTCTTC
CDR3 protein: CASRRPGGGLGNEQFF

clone size: .
J gene: TRBJ1-4
D gene: .
V gene: TRBV5-6
CDR3 DNA: TGTGCCAGCAGTCGGGACCTATCAGCTGAAAAACTGTTTTTT
CDR3 protein: CASSRDLSAEKLFF

clone size: once
J gene: TRBJ2-5
D gene: TRBD1
V gene: TRBV12-5
CDR3 DNA: TGTGCTAGTGGGCTACAGGGGCTACCGGGCGAGACCCAGTACTTC
CDR3 protein: CASGLQGLPGETQYF

clone size: .
J gene: TRBJ2-3
D gene: .
V gene: TRBV18
CDR3 DNA: TGTGCCAGCTCACCAAACCCAACAGATACGCAGTATTTT
CDR3 protein: CASSPNPTDTQYF

clone size: .
J gene: TRBJ1-6
D gene: .
V gene: TRBV4-1
CDR3 DNA: TGCGCCAGCAGCCAAGGTCGCGGGCCGGCGGGGACCCTCCACTTT
CDR3 protein: CASSQGRGPAGTLHF

clone size: .
J gene: TRBJ2-1
D gene: TRBD2
V gene: TRBV20-1
CDR3 DNA: TGCAGTGAGTCGGGACTAGGGGACAATGAGCAGTTCTTC
CDR3 protein: CSESGLGDNEQFF

clone size: few
J gene: TRBJ1-6
D gene: .
V gene: TRBV7-9
CDR3 DNA: TGTGCCAGCAGCTTCAATAATTCACCCCTCCAATTT
CDR3 protein: CASSFNNSPLQF

clone size: few
J gene: TRBJ1-2
D gene: TRBD1
V gene: TRBV5-1
CDR3 DNA: TGCGCCAGCAGCGAAGACAGGGGAGGCGGCTACACCTTC
CDR3 protein: CASSEDRGGGYTF

clone size: .
J gene: TRBJ2-7
D gene: TRBD1
V gene: TRBV5-7
CDR3 DNA: TGTGCCAGCAGCTTCGCGGGACAGGGGCTCTACGAGCAGTACTTC
CDR3 protein: CASSFAGQGLYEQYF

clone size: .
J gene: TRBJ1-1
D gene: TRBD1
V gene: TRBV7-2
CDR3 DNA: TGTGCCAGCAGCCGGGGGGACAGGGTTGGGTCTGAAGCTTTCTTT
CDR3 protein: CASSRGDRVGSEAFF

clone size: .
J gene: TRBJ2-7
D gene: .
V gene: TRBV11-1
CDR3 DNA: TGTGCCAGCAGCACATTCGCTGGCAGAACGAAAGACCTGCACGAGCAGTACTTC
CDR3 protein: CASSTFAGRTKDLHEQYF

clone size: few
J gene: TRBJ1-2
D gene: .
V gene: TRBV12-3/TRBV12-4
CDR3 DNA: TGTGCCAGCAGATCCCAGGGGAAATCGTATGGCTACACCTTC
CDR3 protein: CASRSQGKSYGYTF

clone size: few
J gene: TRBJ1-5
D gene: .
V gene: TRBV12-3/TRBV12-4
CDR3 DNA: TGTGCCAGCACCCCAGGGATTCCCTCGTATAGCAATCAGCCCCAGCATTTT
CDR3 protein: CASTPGIPSYSNQPQHF

clone size: .
J gene: TRBJ1-5
D gene: .
V gene: TRBV20-1
CDR3 DNA: TGCAGTGCTAGAGTAGGGCAGGTCAATCAGCCCCAGCATTTT
CDR3 protein: CSARVGQVNQPQHF

clone size: few
J gene: TRBJ1-4
D gene: .
V gene: TRBV18
CDR3 DNA: TGTGCCAGCTCACCAGTGGCAGGGATAAATGAAAAACTGTTTTTT
CDR3 protein: CASSPVAGINEKLFF

clone size: few
J gene: TRBJ1-2
D gene: TRBD1
V gene: TRBV7-6
CDR3 DNA: TGTGCCAGCAGTTCGGGACAGGGGGCTGACTATGGCTACACCTTC
CDR3 protein: CASSSGQGADYGYTF

clone size: few
J gene: TRBJ2-7
D gene: .
V gene: TRBV4-3
CDR3 DNA: TGCGCCAGCAGCCATGTGGGACGGACCTACGAGCAGTACTTC
CDR3 protein: CASSHVGRTYEQYF

clone size: .
J gene: TRBJ2-5
D gene: .
V gene: TRBV5-1
CDR3 DNA: TGCGCCAGCAGTACCGACCGGGGGCCCCAAGAGACCCAGTACTTC
CDR3 protein: CASSTDRGPQETQYF

clone size: .
J gene: TRBJ2-7
D gene: .
V gene: TRBV15
CDR3 DNA: TGTGCCACCAGCAGAGATCCCCCAGGGCTCTACGAGCAGTACTTC
CDR3 protein: CATSRDPPGLYEQYF

clone size: few
J gene: TRBJ1-2
D gene: .
V gene: TRBV9
CDR3 DNA: TGTGCCAGCAGCGCGCACAACTATGGCTACACCTTC
CDR3 protein: CASSAHNYGYTF